The rows below give T cell receptor beta chains drawn from one sample of a study of molecular identifiers for immune sequencing clone quantification. One entry per CDR3 protein results from TCRdb running MiXCR on the PCR reads. The sample lists about 300,000 distinct CDR3 sequences, roughly 23% occurring once. Material for sequencing was naive CD8+ T cells from blood, with Jurkat cell RNA spiked in. The receptors were gathered from a human donor in good health. Some libraries in this study had Jurkat cell RNA spiked in. The CDR3 runs from the conserved cysteine through the conserved F or W.

j_call v_call cdr3_aa
TRBJ2-2 TRBV20-1 CSARILLTAKDTGELFF
TRBJ1-1 TRBV27 CASSITGNTEAFF
TRBJ2-6 TRBV2 CASHPGESGANVLTF
TRBJ1-2 TRBV20-1 CSAIRSDGYTF
TRBJ2-2 TRBV7-6 CASSSLGPTGELFF
TRBJ2-7 TRBV6-5 CASSYVESNEQYF
TRBJ2-3 TRBV19 CASSMLRTPPDTQYF
TRBJ2-5 TRBV20-1 CSAGYRETQYF
TRBJ1-2 TRBV6-5 CASSQAGGGNYGYTF
TRBJ2-1 TRBV2 CASSKPGTSGSYNEQFF
TRBJ2-3 TRBV28 CASTSLSGGGWPDTQYF
TRBJ2-1 TRBV12-3/TRBV12-4 CASSLVAIRGPEQFF
TRBJ1-1 TRBV29-1 CSVVKNTEAFF
TRBJ2-3 TRBV27 CASTNTGEGTDTQYF
TRBJ2-7 TRBV28 CASSKDRALYEQYF
TRBJ2-7 TRBV4-1 CASSQGTGLSSYEQYF
TRBJ2-7 TRBV29-1 CSVAGGLDEQYF
TRBJ2-3 TRBV7-8 CASSLDSGGGTDTQYF
TRBJ1-2 TRBV5-5 CASSLLGDPNYGYTF
TRBJ2-2 TRBV7-9 CASSSTGPRPGELFF
TRBJ2-1 TRBV7-2 CASSTQTGPNEQFF
TRBJ2-3 TRBV9 CASSDRRTDTQYF
TRBJ1-4 TRBV29-1 CSVAGQGSNEKLFF
TRBJ2-1 TRBV19 CATRTGLIEQFF
TRBJ2-3 TRBV19 CASSRGLAFGDTQYF
TRBJ2-3 TRBV28 CASSFRGGDTQYF
TRBJ2-7 TRBV19 CASSTAHAYEQYF